The sequence of this T cell receptor beta chain was determined in a study of shared clonotypes between healthy human individuals (dated by TCRdb to the early 2020s). Background on the whole study: The cohort comprised two women and a few men aged 18 to 49 years. Between about 0.85 and 10 billion PBMCs per donor were obtained by leukapheresis. Libraries were prepared and TCR repertoires were sequenced by different laboratories using diverse techniques, in order to increase sequencing depth and limit assay-specific biases. For each donor, CD4 naive and CD4 memory were each given three plates, CD8 naive was given two plates, and CD8 memory was given one plate. Blood TCR repertoires of a handful of healthy adults were deeply sequenced to estimate repertoire size and the extent of clonotype sharing between individuals.

V loses 6 bases of germline sequence and J loses 11 bases, and the interval between the two ends is 20 bases. In the germline V gene, CDR1 corresponds to SNHLY and CDR2 to FYNNEI. The CDR3 numbers 14 residues from cysteine through phenylalanine. The retained sequence is limited to the CDR3, 42 bases, with the frame set at the first base. The investigation overall reported the following: Clonotypes shared by all four sorted-subset donors showed higher generation probabilities than non-shared clonotypes. Sharing across a few donors was observed for approximately 4.6% of naive CD4, over 3% of naive CD8, roughly 2.3% of memory CD4, and about 0.4% of memory CD8 clonotypes. Estimated clonotype richness was generally larger for naive than for memory subsets. Sampling was restricted to blood, and TCR repertoires in tissue are likely to differ from TCR repertoires in blood. Because the study included a small number of donors, the genetic and exposure-history diversity represented was limited. Even with the large sequencing depth, rarefaction of the sorted-subset datasets indicated that sequencing was incomplete. Pairwise subsampling led to the expectation that sequencing depth would affect the degree of clonotype sharing among donors.

As to this clone: What this receptor recognizes is not known. No per-base quality is available; no much larger clone lies one base away.

The donors were healthy, HIV-negative adults with no recently reported acute infections or vaccinations. All donors were Caucasian adults living in Nashville, Tennessee, USA. CD4+ T cells were enriched by magnetic negative selection; naive cells were then positively selected on CD45RA, and the negative fraction formed the memory subset. Blood was collected by leukapheresis, and PBMCs were isolated by Ficoll-Histopaque density gradient centrifugation and then cryopreserved in liquid nitrogen vapor phase. Analytical flow cytometry was used to check the purity and quantity of every magnetically sorted T cell population. Each sorted fraction had its genomic DNA isolated and then quantified by UV absorbance on a Nanodrop 2000c. Using the deep immunoSEQ assay, TCR CDR3 regions were amplified from genomic DNA by multiplex PCR. Extracted genomic DNA from each cell subset was spread evenly across all wells of several immunoSEQ 96-well plates, with each plate serving as a replicate. For sorted subsets, each replicate PCR was loaded with approximately 0.2 ug genomic DNA, equivalent to about 30,000 T cell genomes. Purified libraries were measured with a Qubit 3.0 fluorometer, size-checked on a Bioanalyzer 2100, and measured again with the KAPA Library Quantification kit. Every immunoSEQ 96-well plate was sequenced on a separate single-read 150-cycle Illumina NextSeq 550 flow cell. The original pipeline was this. Because the immunoSEQ output included only junctional sequences and no quality scores, the filtering could not be the same as the filtering used for full-length reads. Sequences were annotated with PyIR, a Python wrapper for IgBLAST v1.9, and V/J genes and CDR3 were assigned using IMGT germline references. Reads were filtered out if the reads had weak V/J assignments (E-value above 1e-6), no CDR3, stop codons, out-of-frame junctions, or ambiguous translated residues. A V3J clonotype was defined by an identical inferred V gene, J gene, and CDR3 amino acid sequence. Percentage overlap between repertoires was computed as shared unique clonotypes divided by the size of the smaller repertoire. Three approaches were used to assess repertoire richness: RTK rarefaction, the Chao1 estimator, and Recon v2.1 estimates of unobserved clonotypes. Generation probabilities for all TCRbeta clonotypes obtained by the gDNA method from a few donors were computed using OLGA. Here the immuneACCESS table is served through TCRdb, limited to in-frame sequences with V and J called. Missing clones are a known gap in these copies; in checked studies unresolved V genes cover under half, and the rest lacks a known reason. V and J calls plus clone size are reproduced from that table; the DNA served to infer D and trimming. The sample includes roughly 2.6 million clones, with around nine tenths observed a single time. The ten largest clones capture over 0.12% of the sample.

The source is a man aged 18 to 29 in good health. The source material was naive CD4+ T cells sorted from blood. The meaning of the sample's cell subset or site label: CD45RA+ positively selected. The V and J genes are TRBV2 and TRBJ1-5; the D gene assignment is ambiguous. The CDR3 corresponds to CASRAGSSILSQHF. The DNA sequence follows: TGTGCCAGCAGGGCCGGGTCCTCAATCTTGTCCCAGCATTTT.